This is a list of T cell receptor beta chains from one sample in a study of blood T cell repertoires in COVID-19. Here immunoSEQ multiplex PCR was the method, and the copy in TCRdb shows in-frame clones only, minus some. Of fewer than 120,000 clones detected, roughly 91% appear once; the ten largest clones hold over 3%. The sample taken for sequencing was peripheral blood. All receptors derive from a woman between 50 and 59 years old with acute or convalescent COVID-19. The CDR3 runs from the conserved cysteine through the conserved F or W. The order of the fields is D gene, clone size, J gene, V gene, CDR3 DNA, CDR3 protein. A D gene is named only where the DNA matches it firmly. Rows give clone size only sometimes, using once, few, many, or a class for an expanded clone.

D gene: TRBD1
clone size: NA
J gene: TRBJ1-5
V gene: TRBV28
CDR3 DNA: TGTGCCAGCAGTCCTAGTCCTGACAGGGGGCCCCAGCCCCAGCATTTT
CDR3 protein: CASSPSPDRGPQPQHF

D gene: NA
clone size: NA
J gene: TRBJ1-5
V gene: TRBV2
CDR3 DNA: TGTGCCAGCAGTGGGGCACCTAGCAATCAGCCCCAGCATTTT
CDR3 protein: CASSGAPSNQPQHF

D gene: TRBD2
clone size: NA
J gene: TRBJ2-1
V gene: TRBV4-2
CDR3 DNA: TGTGCCAGCAGCCCAGCCGGGACTAGCAAGGATGAGCAGTTCTTC
CDR3 protein: CASSPAGTSKDEQFF

D gene: TRBD2
clone size: NA
J gene: TRBJ2-5
V gene: TRBV9
CDR3 DNA: TGTGCCAGCAGCGTAGGCCCCACTAGCGGCCAAGAGACCCAGTACTTC
CDR3 protein: CASSVGPTSGQETQYF

D gene: TRBD2
clone size: NA
J gene: TRBJ2-1
V gene: TRBV27
CDR3 DNA: TGTGCCAGCAGTTCACCGGGACTAGCAGACCGGATCTCCTACAATGAGCAGTTCTTC
CDR3 protein: CASSSPGLADRISYNEQFF

D gene: TRBD2
clone size: NA
J gene: TRBJ2-7
V gene: TRBV5-6
CDR3 DNA: TGTGCCAGCACCCTCGCGGGAGGACCCTACGAGCAGTACTTC
CDR3 protein: CASTLAGGPYEQYF

D gene: NA
clone size: NA
J gene: TRBJ2-3
V gene: TRBV28
CDR3 DNA: TGTGCCAGCAGCCTGACAGATACGCAGTATTTT
CDR3 protein: CASSLTDTQYF

D gene: NA
clone size: once
J gene: TRBJ2-7
V gene: TRBV5-4
CDR3 DNA: TGTGCCAGCAGCCCGGACAGTGGCCGCCGGGACGAGCAGTACTTC
CDR3 protein: CASSPDSGRRDEQYF

D gene: NA
clone size: NA
J gene: TRBJ2-7
V gene: TRBV18
CDR3 DNA: TGTGCCAGCTCACCAACCCAGGCCAGCGGCGAGCAGTACTTC
CDR3 protein: CASSPTQASGEQYF

D gene: NA
clone size: NA
J gene: TRBJ2-2
V gene: TRBV28
CDR3 DNA: TGTGCCAGCAGTTTTTCGGGGGCGAACACCGGGGAGCTGTTTTTT
CDR3 protein: CASSFSGANTGELFF

D gene: NA
clone size: NA
J gene: TRBJ1-1
V gene: TRBV5-1
CDR3 DNA: TGCGCCAGCAGCTTCCAGGGGACCTTGAACACTGAAGCTTTCTTT
CDR3 protein: CASSFQGTLNTEAFF